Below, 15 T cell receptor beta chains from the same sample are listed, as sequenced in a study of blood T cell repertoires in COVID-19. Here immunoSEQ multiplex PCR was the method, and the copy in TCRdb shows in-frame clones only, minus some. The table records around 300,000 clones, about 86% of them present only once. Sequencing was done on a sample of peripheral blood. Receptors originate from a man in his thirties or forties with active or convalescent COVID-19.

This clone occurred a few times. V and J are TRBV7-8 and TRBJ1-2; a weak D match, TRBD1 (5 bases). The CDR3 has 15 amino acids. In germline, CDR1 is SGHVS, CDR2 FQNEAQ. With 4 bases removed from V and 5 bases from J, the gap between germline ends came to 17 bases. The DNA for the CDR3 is TGTGCCAGCAGCTCCCTGGGGGGGGGAAAATATGGCTACACCTTC. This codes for CASSSLGGGKYGYTF.

The CDR3 region has the DNA TGTGCCAGTAGTATAGGTTTCCCCTACAGGGGCACCACCTATGGCTACACCTTC. Translation gives CASSIGFPYRGTTYGYTF. The V call is TRBV19, the J call TRBJ1-2; 7 bases agree with TRBD1. This CDR3 region has 18 residues. Per the germline V gene, CDR1 is LNHDA and CDR2 is SQIVND (reference sequence). V gave up 1 base and J gave up 4 bases; unmatched junction bases: 15.

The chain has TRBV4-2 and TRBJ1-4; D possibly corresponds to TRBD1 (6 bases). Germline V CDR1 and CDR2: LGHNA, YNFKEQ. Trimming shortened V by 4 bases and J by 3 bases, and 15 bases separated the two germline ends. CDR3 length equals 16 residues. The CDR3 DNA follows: TGTGCCAGCAGCCTCACATATCGACAGGCTAATGAAAAACTGTTTTTT. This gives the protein CASSLTYRQANEKLFF.

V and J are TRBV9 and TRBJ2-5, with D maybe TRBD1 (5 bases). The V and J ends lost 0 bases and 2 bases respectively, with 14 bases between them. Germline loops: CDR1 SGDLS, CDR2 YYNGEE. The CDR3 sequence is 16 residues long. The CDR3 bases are TGTGCCAGCAGCGTAGGCGTGTCGGACAAACAAGAGACCCAGTACTTC. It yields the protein CASSVGVSDKQETQYF.

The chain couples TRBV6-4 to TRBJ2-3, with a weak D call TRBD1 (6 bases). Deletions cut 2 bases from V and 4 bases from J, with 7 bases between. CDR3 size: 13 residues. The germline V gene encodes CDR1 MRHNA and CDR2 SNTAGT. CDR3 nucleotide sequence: TGTGCCAGCAGTGACGGACAGCCAGATACGCAGTATTTT. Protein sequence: CASSDGQPDTQYF.

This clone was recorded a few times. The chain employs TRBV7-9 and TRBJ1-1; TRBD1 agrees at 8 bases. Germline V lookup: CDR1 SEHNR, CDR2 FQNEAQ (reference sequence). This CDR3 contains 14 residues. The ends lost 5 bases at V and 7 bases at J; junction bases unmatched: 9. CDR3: CASSQDRARGEAFF. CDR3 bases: TGTGCCAGCAGCCAGGACAGGGCGAGGGGTGAAGCTTTCTTT.

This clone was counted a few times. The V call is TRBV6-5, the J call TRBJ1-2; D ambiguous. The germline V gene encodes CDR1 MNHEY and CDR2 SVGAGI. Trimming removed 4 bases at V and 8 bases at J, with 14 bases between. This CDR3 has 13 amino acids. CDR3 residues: CASSSSRSAGYTF. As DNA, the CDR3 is TGTGCCAGCAGTTCCTCCCGGAGCGCGGGCTACACCTTC.

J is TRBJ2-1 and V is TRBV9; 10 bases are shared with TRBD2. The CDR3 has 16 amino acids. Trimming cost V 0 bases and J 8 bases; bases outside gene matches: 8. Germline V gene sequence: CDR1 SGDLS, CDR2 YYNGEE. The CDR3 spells CASSVGSGGAWDEQFF. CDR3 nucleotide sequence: TGTGCCAGCAGCGTAGGCAGCGGGGGGGCCTGGGATGAGCAGTTCTTC.

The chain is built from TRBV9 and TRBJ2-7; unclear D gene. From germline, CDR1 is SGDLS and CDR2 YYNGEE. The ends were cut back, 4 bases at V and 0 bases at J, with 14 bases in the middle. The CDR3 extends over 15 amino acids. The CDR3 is CASSQTDLPSYEQYF. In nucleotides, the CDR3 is TGTGCCAGCAGCCAAACAGATCTACCCTCCTACGAGCAGTACTTC.

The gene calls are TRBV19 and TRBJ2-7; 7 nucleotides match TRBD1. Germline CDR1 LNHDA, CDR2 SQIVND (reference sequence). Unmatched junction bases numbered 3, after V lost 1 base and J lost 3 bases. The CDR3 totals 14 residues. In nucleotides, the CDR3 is TGTGCCAGTAGTATAGGAAGACAGGGCTACGAGCAGTACTTC. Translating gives CASSIGRQGYEQYF.

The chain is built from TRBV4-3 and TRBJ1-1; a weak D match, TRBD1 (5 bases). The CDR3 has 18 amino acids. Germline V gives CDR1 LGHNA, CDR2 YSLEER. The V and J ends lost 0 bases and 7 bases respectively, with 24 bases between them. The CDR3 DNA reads TGCGCCAGCAGCCAAGAAGGAGGCGGGGCGCTGGGGAAGGGTGAAGCTTTCTTT. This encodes CASSQEGGGALGKGEAFF.

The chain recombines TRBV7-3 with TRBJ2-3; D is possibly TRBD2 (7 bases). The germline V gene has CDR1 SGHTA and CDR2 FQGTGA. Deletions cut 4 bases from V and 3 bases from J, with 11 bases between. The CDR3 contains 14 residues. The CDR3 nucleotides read TGTGCCAGCAGCTCCGGGGGGCCGACAGATACGCAGTATTTT. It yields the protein CASSSGGPTDTQYF.

The CDR3 DNA reads TGTGCCAGCAGTGACTCGCAGGGATTTTGGACCGGGGAGCTGTTTTTT. Its protein product is CASSDSQGFWTGELFF. The chain couples TRBV6-4 to TRBJ2-2; possible D gene TRBD1, 5 bases. The CDR3 consists of 16 residues. In germline, CDR1 is MRHNA, CDR2 SNTAGT. V was shortened by 0 bases and J by 5 bases, with 13 bases between the two germline ends.

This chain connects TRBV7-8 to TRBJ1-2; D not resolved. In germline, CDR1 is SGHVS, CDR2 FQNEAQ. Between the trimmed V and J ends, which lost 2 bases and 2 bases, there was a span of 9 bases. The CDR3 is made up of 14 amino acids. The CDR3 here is CASSLSRVNYGYTF. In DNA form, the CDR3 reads TGTGCCAGCAGCTTATCCCGGGTCAACTATGGCTACACCTTC.

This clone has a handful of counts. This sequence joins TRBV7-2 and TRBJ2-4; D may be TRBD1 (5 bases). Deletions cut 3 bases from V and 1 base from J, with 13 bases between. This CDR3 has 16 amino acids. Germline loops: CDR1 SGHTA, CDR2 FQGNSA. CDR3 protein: CASSFDSELAKNIQYF. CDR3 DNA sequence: TGTGCCAGCAGCTTCGACAGCGAGTTGGCCAAAAACATTCAGTACTTC.